Following are 30 T cell receptor beta chains from one sample sequenced in a study of cytomegalovirus exposure and HLA in healthy donors. Use of 60 Vbeta and 13 Jbeta primers characterized the PCR. Sequencing used immunoSEQ multiplex PCR; TCRdb keeps in-frame clones, though not all of them. The sample lists more than 95,000 clones, approximately 78% occurring once. Specimen: PBMCs. Receptors originate from a woman in her 40s in good health and CMV-seronegative.

The V call is TRBV2, the J call TRBJ2-7; TRBD2 aligns across 10 bases. Germline CDR1 SNHLY, CDR2 FYNNEI. V trimming: 7 bases; J trimming: 5 bases; junction bases outside the gene matches: 8. This CDR3 contains 14 residues. CDR3 loop: CASKREGLIHEQYF. For the CDR3, the DNA is TGTGCCAGCAAGCGGGAGGGCCTGATCCACGAGCAGTACTTC.

The chain combines TRBV5-1 with TRBJ1-1; D unresolved. The CDR3 runs 14 residues. Looked up from germline, CDR1 is SGHRS and CDR2 is YFSETQ. Trimming took 1 base from V and 6 from J, leaving 13 bases between them. The CDR3 loop reads CASSLFNSGSEAFF. The CDR3 DNA reads TGCGCCAGCAGCTTGTTTAACAGCGGGTCTGAAGCTTTCTTT.

V and J are TRBV6-5 and TRBJ2-5; weak D call: TRBD2 (6 bases). Matching the DNA end better, TRBJ2-7 makes the J call doubtful. The CDR3 totals 16 residues. In germline, CDR1 is MNHEY, CDR2 SVGAGI. CDR3 residues: CASSYSAGSRTYEQYF. CDR3 sequence (DNA): TGTGCCAGCAGTTACTCAGCCGGGAGCCGGACCTACGAGCAGTACTTC.

This chain uses TRBV28 with TRBJ2-5; 7 bases agree with TRBD2. V gave up 3 bases and J gave up 7 bases; unmatched junction bases: 11. The CDR3 spans 15 residues. Germline lookup yields CDR1 MDHEN and CDR2 SYDVKM. CDR3 sequence: CASSFAGVGVGTQYF. CDR3 nucleotide sequence: TGTGCCAGCAGTTTTGCGGGAGTGGGGGTCGGGACCCAGTACTTC.

This clone came up a few times. The chain combines TRBV6-5 with TRBJ2-1; unclear D gene. This CDR3 has 14 residues. CDR1 and CDR2 (germline): MNHEY, SVGAGI. The V gene lost 6 bases and the J gene lost 1 base, with 10 bases spanning the gap. The CDR3 DNA sequence: TGTGCCAGCAGAAAGCCCCTATCCTACAATGAGCAGTTCTTC. Its protein is CASRKPLSYNEQFF.

The J gene is TRBJ1-1, the V gene TRBV4-1; D not certain. The CDR3 has 13 amino acids. Looked up from germline, CDR1 is MGHRA and CDR2 is YSYEKL. V lost 2 bases, J lost 11 bases, and 15 bases lay in between. CDR3 amino acids: CASSQLGKGWAFF. CDR3 in DNA: TGCGCCAGCAGCCAACTCGGGAAAGGATGGGCTTTCTTT.

The chain links TRBV7-2 to TRBJ2-5; D call uncertain. The CDR3 covers 13 residues. V was clipped by 1 base and J by 4 bases, with 7 bases between them. Per the germline V gene, CDR1 is SGHTA and CDR2 is FQGNSA. CDR3 in DNA: TGTGCCAGCAGCTTAGTTAGCCCAGAGACCCAGTACTTC. It translates to CASSLVSPETQYF.

The rearrangement joins TRBV7-3 to TRBJ2-1; D is possibly TRBD1 (7 bases). Between the trimmed V and J ends, which lost 5 bases and 10 bases, there was a span of 27 bases. This CDR3 has 17 amino acids. CDR1 is SGHTA and CDR2 is FQGTGA in the germline V gene. The CDR3 protein is CASSKGAGTLLVGEQFF. CDR3 nucleotides: TGTGCCAGCAGCAAGGGGGCGGGAACCCTCCTCGTCGGAGAGCAGTTCTTC.

This sequence joins TRBV19 and TRBJ2-3; 9 nucleotides agree with TRBD1. Germline loops: CDR1 LNHDA, CDR2 SQIVND (reference sequence). V dropped 4 bases and J dropped 5; count of bases not matched to a gene: 4. The CDR3 is 14 amino acids. DNA for the CDR3: TGTGCCAGTAGTACACAGGGGGCGGGAGATACGCAGTATTTT. This gives the protein CASSTQGAGDTQYF.

This chain uses TRBV27 with TRBJ1-1; a possible D gene is TRBD1 (5 bases). CDR1 MNHEY and CDR2 SMNVEV come from the germline V gene (reference sequence). V shed 4 bases and J shed 4 bases, with 13 bases lying between them. This CDR3 spans 14 amino acids. The CDR3 DNA reads as TGTGCCAGCAGTTCCCTACAGGAGTCCACTGAAGCTTTCTTT. Encoded protein: CASSSLQESTEAFF.

About this clone: One junction end disagrees with the germline gene, perhaps due to a read error. The chain joins TRBV7-7 to TRBJ2-5, with TRBD1 matching over 9 bases. Germline V CDR1 and CDR2: SSHAT, FNYEAQ (reference sequence). The CDR3 spans 14 residues. The CDR3 DNA reads as TGTGCTAGCAGCCGGGGACAGGGCCAAGAGACCCAGTACTTC. Its protein product is CASSRGQGQETQYF. Looking up the rest from reference TRBV7-7 and TRBJ2-5 gives the full variable domain: GAGVSQSPRYKVTKRGQDVTLRCDPISSHATLYWYQQALGQGPEFLTYFNYEAQPDKSGLPSDRFSAERPEGSISTLTIQRTEQRDSAMYRCASSRGQGQETQYFGPGTRLLVL.

The CDR3 region has the DNA TGTGCCAGCAGTTACTCGATCGGGGAAAACAATGAGCAGTTCTTC. The encoded protein is CASSYSIGENNEQFF. The chain carries TRBV6-6 and TRBJ2-1, with D maybe TRBD2 (5 bases). Germline-derived CDR1 and CDR2 are MNHNY and SVGAGI (reference sequence). This CDR3 region has 15 residues. Trimming took off 0 bases at V and 5 bases at J, with 11 bases between the two ends.

In this sample, this clone turned up a few times. The rearrangement uses TRBV7-2 and TRBJ2-7, with a tentative D call TRBD1 (5 bases). Trimming removed 0 bases from V and 0 bases from J, with 9 bases in between. The CDR3 covers 15 residues. Per germline, CDR1 SGHTA and CDR2 FQGNSA. The CDR3 sequence is CASSLAGRSSYEQYF. CDR3 nucleotide sequence: TGTGCCAGCAGCTTAGCGGGGCGGAGCTCCTACGAGCAGTACTTC. The full variable domain, with the rest looked up from reference TRBV7-2 and TRBJ2-7, is GAGVSQSPSNKVTEKGKDVELRCDPISGHTALYWYRQSLGQGLEFLIYFQGNSAPDKSGLPSDRFSAERTGGSVSTLTIQRTQQEDSAVYLCASSLAGRSSYEQYFGPGTRLTVT.

This chain joins TRBV29-1 and TRBJ1-1; D remains unclear. CDR1 is SQVTM, CDR2 ANQGSEA, per germline. The CDR3 runs 14 residues. Trimming stripped 8 bases from V and 1 base from J, with 17 bases between. DNA for the CDR3: TGCAGCCCCGAGGAGGAGGCCTCGAACACTGAAGCTTTCTTT. Encoded protein: CSPEEEASNTEAFF.

This clone has just one count. The genes are TRBV5-4 and TRBJ1-3; 7 nucleotides match TRBD1. CDR1 and CDR2 (germline): SGHNT, YYREEE (reference sequence). The V gene end was trimmed by 0 bases and the J gene end by 0 bases; junction bases not matched to a gene: 6. There are 17 residues in the CDR3. CDR3 coding DNA: TGTGCCAGCAGCTTGGGACAGGGCGTCTTCTCTGGAAACACCATATATTTT. This translates into CASSLGQGVFSGNTIYF.

This sequence joins TRBV6-5 and TRBJ1-1; tentative D call: TRBD1 (5 bases). The CDR3 length is 13 residues. Germline loops: CDR1 MNHEY, CDR2 SVGAGI. V lost 5 bases and J lost 4, with 11 bases in between. The CDR3 loop reads CASSPGDTTEAFF. The CDR3, as DNA: TGTGCCAGCAGTCCGGGGGATACCACTGAAGCTTTCTTT.

The chain employs TRBV19 and TRBJ2-1; D is unclear. V lost 6 bases to trimming and J lost 6 bases, with 18 bases between them. Germline V gene data show CDR1 as LNHDA and CDR2 as SQIVND (reference sequence). The CDR3 loop spans 15 amino acids. Here the CDR3 reads CASRSWARRINEQFF. CDR3 bases: TGTGCCAGTAGGAGTTGGGCCAGAAGAATCAATGAGCAGTTCTTC.

This clone occurred a few times. V and J are TRBV19 and TRBJ2-7; TRBD1 matches at 7 bases. V was pared by 4 bases and J by 2 bases, with 5 bases of the junction left unmatched. This CDR3 comprises 14 residues. Germline loops: CDR1 LNHDA, CDR2 SQIVND (reference sequence). CDR3 residues: CASSKRDRTYEQYF. In nucleotides, the CDR3 is TGTGCCAGTAGTAAAAGGGACAGAACCTACGAGCAGTACTTC.

The rearrangement joins TRBV9 to TRBJ2-5, with 9 bases lining up with TRBD2. TRBJ2-7 explains the end of the DNA better; the J call may be wrong. This CDR3 has 14 amino acids. Germline-derived CDR1 and CDR2 are SGDLS and YYNGEE. The CDR3 coding sequence is TGTGCCAGCAGCCGGGCGGGAGGGGCAGGCGAGCAGTACTTC. It is translated as CASSRAGGAGEQYF.

This chain joins TRBV7-8 and TRBJ1-1; tentatively, D is TRBD1 (5 bases). This CDR3 spans 14 amino acids. The V gene lost 0 bases and the J gene lost 4 bases, with 9 bases spanning the gap. The V gene's germline CDR1 is SGHVS and CDR2 FQNEAQ. The CDR3 DNA reads TGTGCCAGCAGCTTAGCCAGGGAAGGCACTGAAGCTTTCTTT. The encoded protein is CASSLAREGTEAFF.

The rearrangement uses TRBV19 and TRBJ2-6; perhaps TRBD2 as D (7 bases). Germline-derived CDR1 and CDR2 are LNHDA and SQIVND (reference sequence). Trimming pared 3 bases from V and 2 bases from J, leaving 8 bases between. The CDR3 sequence is 15 residues long. CDR3 in DNA: TGTGCCAGTAGTATGGGGGGGCCTGGGGCCAACGTCCTGACTTTC. This translates into CASSMGGPGANVLTF.

This sequence joins TRBV27 and TRBJ2-2; D remains unclear. Trimming left V 2 bases short and J 6 bases short, with 16 bases between. From germline, CDR1 is MNHEY and CDR2 SMNVEV (reference sequence). There are 16 residues in the CDR3. Here the CDR3 DNA reads TGTGCCAGCAGTTTAGGCACTTCGTTCGCGGCCGGGGAGCTGTTTTTT. The encoded protein is CASSLGTSFAAGELFF.

This chain joins TRBV30 and TRBJ1-2; TRBD1 agrees at 8 bases. Germline assignment: CDR1 GTSNPN and CDR2 SVGIG (reference sequence). Losses at the gene ends were 0 bases for V and 7 bases for J; bases not matched to a gene: 10. The CDR3 contains 15 residues. The CDR3 loop reads CAWSVRQGARSGYTF. CDR3 DNA: TGTGCCTGGAGTGTTCGTCAGGGGGCGCGCAGTGGCTACACCTTC.

The chain carries TRBV5-1 and TRBJ2-1; 9 bases agree with TRBD2. The CDR3 consists of 17 residues. Per the germline V gene, CDR1 is SGHRS and CDR2 is YFSETQ. V gave up 0 bases and J gave up 5 bases; unmatched junction bases: 9. The CDR3 loop is CASSLALAGHENNEQFF. The CDR3 DNA sequence: TGCGCCAGCAGCTTGGCCCTAGCGGGACATGAGAACAATGAGCAGTTCTTC.

V and J are TRBV5-4 and TRBJ2-1, with 8 bases fitting TRBD2. The CDR3 has 17 residues. In germline, CDR1 is SGHNT, CDR2 YYREEE (reference sequence). V was pared by 2 bases and J by 4 bases, with 11 bases of the junction left unmatched. The CDR3 reads CASSLWTGAGGYNEQFF. CDR3 nucleotide sequence: TGTGCCAGCAGCTTATGGACTGGGGCGGGAGGTTACAATGAGCAGTTCTTC.

V gene TRBV11-1 combines with J gene TRBJ2-5; a possible D gene is TRBD1 (8 bases). This CDR3 region has 14 residues. The V end was cut by 8 bases, the J end by 1 base, with 14 bases between. CDR1 is SGHAT and CDR2 is FQDESV in the germline V gene (reference sequence). In nucleotides, the CDR3 is TGTGCCAGCGCAAACAGGGGGGGCCAAGAGACCCAGTACTTC. This gives the protein CASANRGGQETQYF. Based on the CDR3 plus reference TRBV11-1 and TRBJ2-5, the full variable domain is EAEVAQSPRYKITEKSQAVAFWCDPISGHATLYWYRQILGQGPELLVQFQDESVVDDSQLPKDRFSAERLKGVDSTLKIQPAELGDSAMYLCASANRGGQETQYFGPGTRLLVL.

Only a few counts were recorded for this clone. The rearrangement links TRBV21-1 to TRBJ1-1. TRBV21-1 is reported as a pseudogene. This CDR3 has 13 amino acids. CDR3 DNA sequence: TGTGCCAGCAGCAAGGGAGGGAACACTGAAGCTTTCTTT. Translated, it gives CASSKGGNTEAFF.

The chain carries TRBV2 and TRBJ2-3, with 15 positions matching TRBD2. The trim removed 6 bases at V and 6 bases at J, leaving 1 base unmatched. Germline V gives CDR1 SNHLY, CDR2 FYNNEI. The CDR3 covers 14 residues. CDR3 nucleotide sequence: TGTGCCAGCAGCGGACTAGCGGGAGGGGATACGCAGTATTTT. This encodes CASSGLAGGDTQYF.

J is TRBJ2-3 and V is TRBV19; 10 nucleotides agree with TRBD1. This CDR3 contains 16 residues. Germline CDR1 reads LNHDA; CDR2 reads SQIVND (reference sequence). Trimming took 5 bases from V and 4 from J; bases not matched to a gene: 9. The CDR3 loop is CASSPDSGQGADTQYF. The CDR3 DNA reads as TGTGCCAGTAGTCCCGATTCAGGACAGGGGGCAGATACGCAGTATTTT.

The chain carries TRBV9 and TRBJ2-2; D is ambiguous. This CDR3 region has 13 residues. The germline gives CDR1 SGDLS, CDR2 YYNGEE. V was shortened by 5 bases and J by 3 bases, with 8 bases between the two germline ends. CDR3: CASRPTHTGELFF. For the CDR3, the DNA is TGTGCCAGCAGACCCACACACACCGGGGAGCTGTTTTTT.